The 30 T cell receptor beta chains presented below share a single source sample, sequenced in a study of blood T cell repertoires in COVID-19. Sequenced by immunoSEQ multiplex PCR; TCRdb stores in-frame clones only, minus some. The sample consists of some 220,000 clones, around three quarters of them appearing once. Input material: peripheral blood. All receptors come from a woman between 65 and 79 years old with acute or convalescent COVID-19.

V gene TRBV15 combines with J gene TRBJ1-1, with D perhaps matching TRBD1 (5 bases). The germline V gene encodes CDR1 LNHNV and CDR2 YYDKDF (reference sequence). CDR3 length: 16 amino acids. V was clipped by 1 base and J by 5 bases, with 17 bases between them. The CDR3 spells CATSRGGDWMVTEAFF. As DNA, the CDR3 is TGTGCCACCAGCAGAGGGGGGGATTGGATGGTAACTGAAGCTTTCTTT.

The chain combines TRBV19 with TRBJ2-2; 10 positions match TRBD2. The CDR3 consists of 18 residues. Trimming cost V 0 bases and J 4 bases; bases outside gene matches: 8. In germline, CDR1 is LNHDA, CDR2 SQIVND (reference sequence). The CDR3 is CASSIDRERGGSTGELFF. CDR3 in DNA: TGTGCCAGTAGTATAGATCGAGAGCGGGGGGGCAGCACCGGGGAGCTGTTTTTT.

This clone occurred once. CDR3 nucleotide sequence: TGTGCCGGGGGACAGGGGGCTAATGAAAAACTGTTTTTT. Its translation is CAGGQGANEKLFF. This chain links TRBV30 with TRBJ1-4, with TRBD1 identical over 11 bases. The V segment lost 8 bases and the J segment 3 bases; nucleotides outside the gene matches: 2. CDR1 is GTSNPN, CDR2 SVGIG, per germline (reference sequence). The CDR3 spans 13 residues.

The rearrangement uses TRBV2 and TRBJ2-5; 7 bases agree with TRBD1. The V segment lost 7 bases and the J segment 5 bases; nucleotides outside the gene matches: 16. This CDR3 has 16 amino acids. CDR1 and CDR2 (germline): SNHLY, FYNNEI. DNA for the CDR3: TGTGCCAGCAAAGCCGACTACAGGGGAGTGGGGGAGACCCAGTACTTC. As protein: CASKADYRGVGETQYF. Full variable domain (missing parts from reference TRBV2 and TRBJ2-5): EPEVTQTPSHQVTQMGQEVILRCVPISNHLYFYWYRQILGQKVEFLVSFYNNEISEKSEIFDDQFSVERPDGSNFTLKIRSTKLEDSAMYFCASKADYRGVGETQYFGPGTRLLVL.

V usage is TRBV5-1 and J usage is TRBJ1-2; TRBD1 is a possible D gene (6 bases). Germline CDR1 reads SGHRS; CDR2 reads YFSETQ. This CDR3 is built from 15 residues. Trimming took off 3 bases at V and 0 bases at J, with 12 bases between the two ends. CDR3 DNA: TGCGCCAGCAGCTCGGGGACATTAGCTAACTATGGCTACACCTTC. Translation: CASSSGTLANYGYTF. Variable domain in full (rest from reference TRBV5-1 and TRBJ1-2): KAGVTQTPRYLIKTRGQQVTLSCSPISGHRSVSWYQQTPGQGLQFLFEYFSETQRNKGNFPGRFSGRQFSNSRSEMNVSTLELGDSALYLCASSSGTLANYGYTFGSGTRLTVV.

The chain uses TRBV2 and TRBJ1-2; D not certain. Trimming left V 7 bases short and J 0 bases short, with 21 bases between. CDR1 SNHLY and CDR2 FYNNEI come from the germline V gene. The CDR3 loop spans 17 amino acids. The CDR3 bases are TGTGCCAGCACCAACCACCCGACGGGATTTTCTAACTATGGCTACACCTTC. Translation: CASTNHPTGFSNYGYTF.

This chain uses TRBV4-3 with TRBJ1-3; tentatively, D is TRBD1 (6 bases). Germline loops: CDR1 LGHNA, CDR2 YSLEER. V shed 5 bases and J shed 0 bases, with 11 bases lying between them. CDR3 size: 15 residues. The CDR3: CASSYGQSSGNTIYF. CDR3 sequence (DNA): TGCGCCAGCAGCTACGGACAGAGCTCTGGAAACACCATATATTTT.

The chain couples TRBV7-9 to TRBJ1-4; 7 bases are a match to TRBD1. V shed 5 bases, J shed 0 bases, and the junction held 3 bases outside the gene matches. The V gene's germline CDR1 is SEHNR and CDR2 FQNEAQ (reference sequence). The CDR3 contains 15 residues. The chain's CDR3 is CASSRDSATNEKLFF. The DNA for the CDR3 is TGTGCCAGCAGCCGGGACAGTGCAACTAATGAAAAACTGTTTTTT.

This clone has a handful of counts. V and J are TRBV9 and TRBJ2-1, with 10 nucleotides matching TRBD2. This CDR3 is 15 amino acids long. V shed 4 bases, J shed 10 bases, and the junction held 11 bases outside the gene matches. The V gene's germline CDR1 is SGDLS and CDR2 YYNGEE. This chain's CDR3 is CASSSTSGVGEEQFF. DNA for the CDR3: TGTGCCAGCAGCTCCACTAGCGGGGTTGGAGAGGAGCAGTTCTTC.

V usage is TRBV9 and J usage is TRBJ2-5; D perhaps matches TRBD1 (6 bases). Germline CDR1 reads SGDLS; CDR2 reads YYNGEE. This CDR3 spans 14 amino acids. The V end was cut by 4 bases, the J end by 9 bases, with 19 bases between. The CDR3 coding sequence is TGTGCCAGCAGCCCGAGACAGGTCCGTGGGGCCCAGTACTTC. Amino acid sequence: CASSPRQVRGAQYF.

The J gene is TRBJ2-5, the V gene TRBV3-1 (or the pseudogene TRBV3-2), with unresolved D. The V gene lost 2 bases and the J gene lost 2 bases, with 9 bases spanning the gap. Germline V gene data show CDR1 as LGHDT and CDR2 as YNNKEL (reference sequence). There are 14 residues in the CDR3. CDR3 amino acids: CASSQYRQQETQYF. In nucleotides, the CDR3 is TGTGCCAGCAGCCAATACAGACAACAAGAGACCCAGTACTTC.

The CDR3 reads CASTPDTGGETQYF. In nucleotides, the CDR3 is TGTGCCAGCACCCCAGACACGGGGGGAGAGACCCAGTACTTC. V is TRBV6-5 and J is TRBJ2-5; TRBD2 agrees at 7 bases. Germline V gene sequence: CDR1 MNHEY, CDR2 SVGAGI. The CDR3 has 14 amino acids. Germline trimming cut 7 bases from V and 4 bases from J; bases unmatched to any gene: 9.

For this clone: The same CDR3 is also encoded by other DNA sequences in this sample. J is TRBJ1-6 and V is TRBV6-5; 10 positions match TRBD1. The CDR3 covers 15 residues. Trimming cost V 4 bases and J 7 bases; bases outside gene matches: 4. From germline, CDR1 is MNHEY and CDR2 SVGAGI. CDR3 region: CASSSPGQGNSPLHF. The DNA of the CDR3 is TGTGCCAGCAGTTCGCCGGGACAGGGGAATTCACCCCTCCACTTT.

The chain employs TRBV6-5 and TRBJ2-1; 8 bases fit TRBD2. This CDR3 is built from 14 residues. CDR1 and CDR2 from the germline V gene are MNHEY and SVGAGI. Trimming took 6 bases from V and 7 from J; bases not matched to a gene: 8. The CDR3 region has the DNA TGTGCCAGCAGCAGCGGACTAGCTGTTAATGAGCAGTTCTTC. Residues: CASSSGLAVNEQFF.

The genes are TRBV10-3 and TRBJ1-5, with D uncertain. V gave up 4 bases and J gave up 4 bases, with 11 bases separating them. From germline, CDR1 is ENHRY and CDR2 SYGVKD. This CDR3 has 14 amino acids. In DNA, the CDR3 is TGTGCCATCAGTGCGGCCTCGCGGAATCAGCCCCAGCATTTT. The encoded protein is CAISAASRNQPQHF.

The J gene is TRBJ2-3, the V gene TRBV7-8; possible D gene TRBD1, 6 bases. This CDR3 comprises 16 residues. Germline V gene lookup returns CDR1 SGHVS and CDR2 FQNEAQ. V shed 1 base and J shed 9 bases, with 20 bases lying between them. The DNA for the CDR3 is TGTGCCAGCAGCTTAGATCCGGGACACCTTATAGAGACGCAGTATTTT. Translation: CASSLDPGHLIETQYF.

The chain combines TRBV10-3 with TRBJ2-2; D may be TRBD2 (6 bases). V gave up 2 bases and J gave up 0 bases, with 7 bases separating them. The CDR3 runs to 15 residues. From germline, CDR1 is ENHRY and CDR2 SYGVKD. CDR3 sequence: CAISEIAANTGELFF. The CDR3 nucleotides are TGTGCCATCAGTGAGATAGCGGCGAACACCGGGGAGCTGTTTTTT.

The chain employs TRBV19 and TRBJ2-3, with no clear D. The V gene's germline CDR1 is LNHDA and CDR2 SQIVND (reference sequence). Trimming pared 7 bases from V and 3 bases from J, leaving 11 bases between. CDR3 size: 13 residues. The CDR3 protein is CASNAGWTDTQYF. Written as DNA, the CDR3 is TGTGCCAGTAACGCAGGATGGACAGATACGCAGTATTTT.

This clone appeared once. CDR3 loop: CASSFSGTAGGNSPLHF. In DNA, the CDR3 is TGTGCCAGCTCATTTTCCGGGACAGCGGGAGGTAATTCACCCCTCCACTTT. This sequence joins TRBV18 and TRBJ1-6; 7 nucleotides line up with TRBD1. There are 17 residues in the CDR3. The germline V gene has CDR1 KGHSH and CDR2 LQKENI. V shed 5 bases, J shed 6 bases, and the junction held 13 bases outside the gene matches.

The chain carries TRBV9 and TRBJ2-1; 8 bases fit TRBD2. The CDR3 extends over 16 amino acids. V lost 0 bases to trimming and J lost 3 bases; unmatched junction nucleotides: 5. Per the germline V gene, CDR1 is SGDLS and CDR2 is YYNGEE. CDR3 protein: CASSVAPGGLYNEQFF. CDR3 sequence (DNA): TGTGCCAGCAGCGTAGCCCCGGGGGGGCTCTACAATGAGCAGTTCTTC.

The chain recombines TRBV7-2 with TRBJ2-7, with TRBD1 matching 7 bases. The CDR3 consists of 15 residues. The junction had 7 bases not matched to a gene; V was cut back by 5 bases and J by 0 bases. Germline CDR1 is SGHTA and CDR2 is FQGNSA. The CDR3 here is CASSPAGTASYEQYF. The CDR3 region has the DNA TGTGCCAGCAGCCCGGCCGGGACAGCCTCCTACGAGCAGTACTTC.

The genes are TRBV4-1 and TRBJ2-3, with 12 positions matching TRBD2. CDR3 length: 16 amino acids. The germline V gene encodes CDR1 MGHRA and CDR2 YSYEKL. V gave up 2 bases and J gave up 7 bases; unmatched junction bases: 7. The CDR3 coding sequence is TGCGCCAGCAGCCAAACGGCTAGCGGGGGGGCGAATACGCAGTATTTT. This encodes CASSQTASGGANTQYF.

In its sample, this clone was seen many times. This chain links TRBV6-5 with TRBJ1-1; D is perhaps TRBD1 (5 bases). The CDR3 extends over 11 amino acids. Between the trimmed V and J ends, which lost 7 bases and 4 bases, there was a span of 7 bases. Germline V gives CDR1 MNHEY, CDR2 SVGAGI. The CDR3 DNA sequence: TGTGCCAGCACGGGGGTCACTGAAGCTTTCTTT. Encoded protein: CASTGVTEAFF.

The gene calls are TRBV29-1 and TRBJ1-5; 9 bases are a match to TRBD1. The CDR3 loop spans 14 amino acids. Germline V gives CDR1 SQVTM, CDR2 ANQGSEA. J was trimmed by 0 bases and V by 6 bases; bases with no gene match: 3. The DNA of the CDR3 is TGCAGCGTCGGGACAGGGACTAGCAATCAGCCCCAGCATTTT. This codes for CSVGTGTSNQPQHF.

V usage is TRBV5-4 and J usage is TRBJ1-3; a possible D gene is TRBD1 (6 bases). There are 16 residues in the CDR3. Germline loops: CDR1 SGHNT, CDR2 YYREEE (reference sequence). Trimming shortened V by 3 bases and J by 0 bases, and 13 bases separated the two germline ends. The CDR3 sequence is CASSSRSGVSGNTIYF. CDR3 nucleotides: TGTGCCAGCAGCTCCCGTTCAGGGGTCTCTGGAAACACCATATATTTT. Together with reference TRBV5-4 and TRBJ1-3, the CDR3 gives the full variable domain: ETGVTQSPTHLIKTRGQQVTLRCSSQSGHNTVSWYQQALGQGPQFIFQYYREEENGRGNFPPRFSGLQFPNYSSELNVNALELDDSALYLCASSSRSGVSGNTIYFGEGSWLTVV.

The gene calls are TRBV7-2 and TRBJ1-2, with no clear D. The V and J ends lost 5 bases and 1 base respectively, with 14 bases between them. CDR1 SGHTA and CDR2 FQGNSA come from the germline V gene. The CDR3 spans 15 residues. The CDR3 spells CASSGPGNLNYGYTF. DNA for the CDR3: TGTGCCAGCAGCGGGCCGGGGAACCTTAACTATGGCTACACCTTC.

This rearrangement joins TRBV6-2 or TRBV6-3 to TRBJ2-7; D not certain. This CDR3 is 12 amino acids long. Trimming stripped 0 bases from V and 9 bases from J, with 9 bases between. Germline V lookup: CDR1 MNHEY, CDR2 SVGEGT. CDR3 sequence (DNA): TGTGCCAGCAGTTACTCGTCTAGAGTGCAGTACTTC. Translating gives CASSYSSRVQYF.

The V gene is TRBV10-3, the J gene TRBJ2-1, with 11 positions matching TRBD2. Germline V gives CDR1 ENHRY, CDR2 SYGVKD. Trimming took 8 bases from V and 2 from J; bases not matched to a gene: 8. This CDR3 has 16 amino acids. Here the CDR3 reads CAIGGSGGAAYNEQFF. The CDR3 DNA follows: TGTGCCATCGGGGGTAGCGGGGGGGCCGCCTACAATGAGCAGTTCTTC.

This chain links TRBV29-1 with TRBJ2-7, with TRBD1 identical over 9 bases. The CDR3 has 14 residues. Per the germline V gene, CDR1 is SQVTM and CDR2 is ANQGSEA. The ends lost 6 bases at V and 6 bases at J; junction bases unmatched: 12. The CDR3 region has the DNA TGCAGCGTCGTCACCGGGACAGGGTTTAGCGAGCAGTACTTC. This sequence encodes CSVVTGTGFSEQYF.

J is TRBJ1-2 and V is TRBV20-1, with D perhaps TRBD1 (5 bases). From germline, CDR1 is DFQATT and CDR2 SNEGSKA (reference sequence). The CDR3 extends over 10 amino acids. Trimming removed 6 bases from V and 7 bases from J, with 9 bases in between. The DNA for the CDR3 is TGCAGTGCGGAAGACAGTGGCTACACCTTC. Translation: CSAEDSGYTF.